A single sample is the source of the 2 T cell receptor beta chains below, sequenced in a study of regulatory T cells in long-lasting Graves disease. To make TCR beta libraries, researchers used iRepertoire HTBI primers and Arm-PCR of CDR3 regions. TCRdb recomputed calls from the multiplex PCR reads with MiXCR, one row per CDR3 protein. The table records 540,000 or so distinct CDR3 sequences, roughly 14% of them present only once. The time point: newly diagnosed GD, antithyroid drugs for less than 3 months. There was RNA extracted from PBMCs, and the TCR library was made from it. These data were also reused for a study on T cells in Graves' hyperthyroidism and ophthalmopathy.

Sequences were derived from peripheral blood mononuclear cells (PBMCs), sampled at new diagnosis, from a patient treated with antithyroid drugs. These receptor sequences come from a man in his thirties or forties with Graves disease.

This clonotype was counted many times. The chain carries TRBV5-1 and TRBJ2-7, with a tentative D call TRBD1 (5 bases). The CDR3 consists of 14 residues. Looked up from germline, CDR1 is SGHRS and CDR2 is YFSETQ. With 0 bases removed from V and 3 bases from J, the gap between germline ends came to 10 bases. The CDR3 DNA follows: TGCGCCAGCAGCTTGGGACAGTCTTACTACGAGCAGTACTTC. This translates into CASSLGQSYYEQYF.

This clonotype was found a few times. The chain has TRBV7-6 and TRBJ2-1, with 10 positions matching TRBD2. Germline trimming cut 2 bases from V and 7 bases from J; bases unmatched to any gene: 5. The CDR3 totals 15 residues. From germline, CDR1 is SGHVS and CDR2 FNYEAQ. The CDR3 here is CASSLLAGDGNEQFF. CDR3 in DNA: TGTGCCAGCAGCTTACTAGCGGGAGACGGTAATGAGCAGTTCTTC.